Below, 14 T cell receptor beta chains from the same sample are listed, as sequenced in a study of blood T cell repertoires in COVID-19. Profiling relied on immunoSEQ multiplex PCR, and the TCRdb table lists in-frame clones only, not all of them. Here the sample spans about 170,000 clones, approximately 85% being singletons. The sequencing input was peripheral blood. These receptors were collected from a woman of 80 years or more with COVID-19, enrolled during active disease.

With regard to this clone: This sample also contains other DNA sequences that code for the same CDR3. The gene calls are TRBV18 and TRBJ2-1; the D gene is possibly TRBD1 (5 bases). CDR1 is KGHSH, CDR2 LQKENI, per germline. The CDR3 consists of 12 residues. Trimming shortened V by 3 bases and J by 8 bases, and 8 bases separated the two germline ends. The CDR3 DNA follows: TGTGCCAGCTCACCTACAGGTGATGAGCAGTTCTTC. It translates to CASSPTGDEQFF.

The chain is built from TRBV10-3 and TRBJ1-2; 7 bases line up with TRBD1. The CDR3 consists of 13 residues. CDR1 is ENHRY and CDR2 is SYGVKD in the germline V gene. V dropped 5 bases and J dropped 3; count of bases not matched to a gene: 3. The CDR3 nucleotides are TGTGCCATCAGTTACACAGGGGACTATGGCTACACCTTC. Translation gives CAISYTGDYGYTF.

The CDR3 region is CASSPTSPSSYNEQFF. The CDR3 DNA reads TGTGCCAGCTCCCCAACTAGCCCGAGCTCCTACAATGAGCAGTTCTTC. V gene TRBV18 combines with J gene TRBJ2-1; possible D gene TRBD2, 6 bases. V shed 6 bases and J shed 0 bases, with 15 bases lying between them. CDR3 size: 16 residues. Germline lookup yields CDR1 KGHSH and CDR2 LQKENI.

This chain links TRBV6-6 with TRBJ2-1; unclear D gene. Germline CDR1 and CDR2: MNHNY and SVGAGI (reference sequence). V shed 7 bases and J shed 7 bases, with 14 bases lying between them. This CDR3 spans 13 amino acids. CDR3 sequence reads: CASTDKQRNEQFF. The DNA of the CDR3 is TGTGCCAGCACCGACAAACAGAGAAATGAGCAGTTCTTC.

The chain employs TRBV5-4 and TRBJ1-1, with 10 bases identical to TRBD1. Germline CDR1 SGHNT, CDR2 YYREEE (reference sequence). The junction had 13 bases not matched to a gene; V was cut back by 5 bases and J by 0 bases. The CDR3 has 18 amino acids. The CDR3 spells CASRNEDRGFSMNTEAFF. For the CDR3, the DNA is TGTGCCAGCAGAAATGAGGACAGGGGGTTTTCGATGAACACTGAAGCTTTCTTT.

In regard to this clone: An end of the junction does not agree with germline; a read error may underlie this. The chain has TRBV7-7 and TRBJ2-5, with 7 bases matching TRBD1. Per the germline V gene, CDR1 is SSHAT and CDR2 is FNYEAQ (reference sequence). The CDR3 length is 13 residues. CDR3 sequence reads: CASRRTGQETQYF. The CDR3 DNA reads as TGTGCTAGCAGACGGACAGGCCAAGAGACCCAGTACTTC.

V gene TRBV15 combines with J gene TRBJ2-7; possibly TRBD1 for D (5 bases). Germline CDR1 LNHNV, CDR2 YYDKDF (reference sequence). V dropped 0 bases and J dropped 5 bases, with 14 bases sitting between them. This CDR3 spans 15 amino acids. The CDR3 sequence is CATSRDKGRVHEQYF. CDR3 in DNA: TGTGCCACCAGCAGAGATAAGGGCAGGGTCCACGAGCAGTACTTC.

V usage is TRBV27 and J usage is TRBJ2-7, with D possibly matching TRBD2 (6 bases). This CDR3 has 16 residues. V was clipped by 3 bases and J by 1 base, with 16 bases between them. In germline, CDR1 is MNHEY, CDR2 SMNVEV (reference sequence). In DNA, the CDR3 is TGTGCCAGCAGTTTGGTCGGGGGTTATGGTTCCTACGAGCAGTACTTC. Translated: CASSLVGGYGSYEQYF.

The V gene is TRBV9, the J gene TRBJ2-6; D possibly corresponds to TRBD2 (6 bases). Trimming removed 7 bases at V and 1 base at J, with 12 bases between. Germline CDR1 SGDLS, CDR2 YYNGEE. CDR3 length: 15 amino acids. CDR3 DNA: TGTGCCAGCTCCCGGGGAGGATCTGGGGCCAACGTCCTGACTTTC. It specifies CASSRGGSGANVLTF.

CDR3 in amino acids: CASSPVARLPGGEQYF. The CDR3 DNA reads TGTGCCAGCAGCCCCGTAGCTAGGCTCCCAGGGGGGGAGCAGTACTTC. V gene TRBV21-1 combines with J gene TRBJ2-7; no DNA check was done on the table's D call, TRBD1. TRBV21-1 is deemed a pseudogene. The CDR3 totals 16 residues.

CDR3 in DNA: TGTGCCAGCAGGCCCGGGACAGGGCTCCTACCTAACTATGGCTACACCTTC. Amino acid sequence: CASRPGTGLLPNYGYTF. This chain joins TRBV13 and TRBJ1-2, with 9 bases lining up with TRBD1. Germline V gives CDR1 PRHDT, CDR2 FYEKMQ (reference sequence). The CDR3 has 17 residues. V gave up 6 bases and J gave up 0 bases; unmatched junction bases: 11.

This clone was found once. The chain combines TRBV2 with TRBJ1-4; D is possibly TRBD1 (6 bases). CDR3 length: 14 residues. Trimming removed 6 bases from V and 4 bases from J, with 12 bases in between. CDR1 and CDR2 (germline): SNHLY, FYNNEI. The chain's CDR3 is CASSEGHRNEKLFF. DNA of the CDR3: TGTGCCAGCAGCGAGGGACACCGTAATGAAAAACTGTTTTTT.

This chain links TRBV15 with TRBJ1-2; D uncertain. Germline values: CDR1 LNHNV, CDR2 YYDKDF (reference sequence). This CDR3 spans 12 amino acids. V gave up 0 bases and J gave up 6 bases, with 5 bases separating them. The CDR3 loop reads CATSRDGDGYTF. CDR3 in DNA: TGTGCCACCAGCAGAGACGGGGATGGCTACACCTTC. Filled out from reference TRBV15 and TRBJ1-2, the complete variable domain reads DAMVIQNPRYQVTQFGKPVTLSCSQTLNHNVMYWYQQKSSQAPKLLFHYYDKDFNNEADTPDNFQSRRPNTSFCFLDIRSPGLGDTAMYLCATSRDGDGYTFGSGTRLTVV.

The chain is built from TRBV7-9 and TRBJ2-1, with a possible D match to TRBD2 (6 bases). Germline CDR1 and CDR2: SEHNR and FQNEAQ (reference sequence). Trimming took off 1 base at V and 8 bases at J, with 12 bases between the two ends. The CDR3 has 14 amino acids. The CDR3 sequence: CASSLVGPGDEQFF. The CDR3 DNA reads as TGTGCCAGCAGCTTAGTCGGGCCGGGGGATGAGCAGTTCTTC.